What follows are 29 T cell receptor beta chains derived from one specimen sequenced in a study of CD4 T cells in relation to SARS-CoV-2 and coronaviruses. The unexposed donors gave CD4+ T cells in about 2010-2019, prior to COVID-19. After about 10 days of culture, CD4+ T cells were isolated. Using immunoSEQ multiplex PCR, the repertoire was profiled, and TCRdb retains in-frame clones only, with some absent. The repertoire holds 13,000 or so clones, with roughly three quarters as singletons. Their recognized antigens are unknown. Sequencing used CD4+ T cells from PBMCs, cultured in vitro. These receptors originate from a human donor in good health.

The chain uses TRBV12-3 or TRBV12-4 and TRBJ2-7; D might be TRBD1 or TRBD2, each matching 5 bases. The CDR3 is made up of 12 amino acids. Trimming removed 6 bases at V and 5 bases at J, with 11 bases between. CDR3 DNA sequence: TGTGCCAGCAGCCGAGGGGCCCACGAGCAGTACTTC. It codes for CASSRGAHEQYF.

V usage is TRBV18 and J usage is TRBJ2-5, with 14 bases matching TRBD2. The CDR3 length is 17 residues. Looked up from germline, CDR1 is KGHSH and CDR2 is LQKENI. Trimming removed 5 bases from V and 1 base from J; junction bases left unmatched: 6. The CDR3 is CASSYGTSGSGQETQYF. CDR3 bases: TGTGCCAGCTCATACGGGACTAGCGGGAGTGGCCAAGAGACCCAGTACTTC.

The chain is built from TRBV19 and TRBJ1-6; D is perhaps TRBD1 (5 bases). Germline loops: CDR1 LNHDA, CDR2 SQIVND (reference sequence). Trimming took off 8 bases at V and 7 bases at J, with 9 bases between the two ends. The CDR3 length is 12 residues. Written as DNA, the CDR3 is TGTGCCAGTTCCAGGGTGAATTCACCCCTCCACTTT. This encodes CASSRVNSPLHF. Full variable domain (remainder filled in from reference TRBV19 and TRBJ1-6): DGGITQSPKYLFRKEGQNVTLSCEQNLNHDAMYWYRQDPGQGLRLIYYSQIVNDFQKGDIAEGYSVSREKKESFPLTVTSAQKNPTAFYLCASSRVNSPLHFGNGTRLTVT.

The chain recombines TRBV28 with TRBJ2-7; D is unclear. Between the trimmed V and J ends, which lost 6 bases and 1 base, there was a span of 10 bases. The CDR3 is made up of 13 amino acids. From germline, CDR1 is MDHEN and CDR2 SYDVKM. CDR3 sequence reads: CASRAMESYEQYF. CDR3 DNA: TGTGCCAGCAGAGCTATGGAGTCCTACGAGCAGTACTTC.

The chain carries TRBV7-3 and TRBJ1-1, with a tentative D call TRBD1 (6 bases). The CDR3 spans 13 residues. Trimming pared 5 bases from V and 5 bases from J, leaving 12 bases between. CDR1 is SGHTA, CDR2 FQGTGA, per germline. CDR3 residues: CASSEQGGTEAFF. The CDR3 nucleotides are TGTGCCAGCAGCGAACAGGGCGGTACTGAAGCTTTCTTT.

The chain recombines TRBV13 with TRBJ2-3; the D gene is possibly TRBD2 (6 bases). CDR1 and CDR2 from the germline V gene are PRHDT and FYEKMQ (reference sequence). This CDR3 is 16 amino acids long. V lost 6 bases to trimming and J lost 5 bases, with 21 bases between them. This chain's CDR3 is CASRYTFGGFEDTQYF. DNA of the CDR3: TGTGCCAGCAGATACACGTTCGGGGGTTTCGAAGATACGCAGTATTTT. Using reference TRBV13 and TRBJ2-3 for the parts outside the CDR3, the full variable domain is AAGVIQSPRHLIKEKRETATLKCYPIPRHDTVYWYQQGPGQDPQFLISFYEKMQSDKGSIPDRFSAQQFSDYHSELNMSSLELGDSALYFCASRYTFGGFEDTQYFGPGTRLTVL.

The rearrangement joins TRBV14 to TRBJ2-7; no clear D. The CDR3 is 13 amino acids. Trimming pared 5 bases from V and 3 bases from J, leaving 11 bases between. CDR1 and CDR2 from the germline V gene are SGHDN and FVKESK. The CDR3 nucleotides read TGTGCCAGCAGCTCCCGGGCCTACTACGAGCAGTACTTC. Amino acid sequence: CASSSRAYYEQYF.

This chain connects TRBV24-1 to TRBJ2-3; 7 bases line up with TRBD1. Germline CDR1 reads KGHDR; CDR2 reads SFDVKD. V trimming: 2 bases; J trimming: 5 bases; junction bases outside the gene matches: 3. The CDR3 sequence is 14 residues long. CDR3 sequence: CATSDWQGEDTQYF. CDR3 bases: TGTGCCACCAGTGATTGGCAGGGGGAAGATACGCAGTATTTT.

This clone was seen only a few times. The chain employs TRBV3-1 (or the pseudogene TRBV3-2) and TRBJ1-2; D unclear. V lost 3 bases and J lost 4, with 3 bases in between. CDR3 length: 11 amino acids. Germline values: CDR1 LGHDT, CDR2 YNNKEL (reference sequence). CDR3 sequence: CASSQGYGYTF. CDR3 in DNA: TGTGCCAGCAGCCAGGGCTATGGCTACACCTTC.

The V call is TRBV3-1 (or the pseudogene TRBV3-2), the J call TRBJ1-1, with 7 bases matching TRBD1. The CDR3 extends over 14 amino acids. Germline V gene data show CDR1 as LGHDT and CDR2 as YNNKEL (reference sequence). The trim removed 4 bases at V and 1 base at J, leaving 3 bases unmatched. CDR3 in amino acids: CASSPRDRNTEAFF. For the CDR3, the DNA is TGTGCCAGCAGCCCCCGGGACAGGAACACTGAAGCTTTCTTT.

This clone was seen a single time. The CDR3 coding sequence is TGTGCCAGCAGCAACGTGACCCCGCCGATTTGTAATGAAAAACTGTTTTTT. It yields the protein CASSNVTPPICNEKLFF. The chain couples TRBV21-1 to TRBJ1-4. TRBV21-1 is described as a pseudogene. There are 17 residues in the CDR3.

The CDR3 region has the DNA TGTGCCACCAGTGATTTACCCGCCAATGCAGATACGCAGTATTTT. Protein product: CATSDLPANADTQYF. V usage is TRBV24-1 and J usage is TRBJ2-3, with D unclear. The V end lost 1 base, the J end lost 4 bases, and 11 bases lay between the germline ends. The CDR3 sequence is 15 residues long. Germline V gene data show CDR1 as KGHDR and CDR2 as SFDVKD.

The rearrangement uses TRBV27 and TRBJ2-7; tentative D call: TRBD2 (5 bases). The CDR3 consists of 14 residues. Trimming shortened V by 6 bases and J by 5 bases, and 17 bases separated the two germline ends. CDR1 and CDR2 from the germline V gene are MNHEY and SMNVEV (reference sequence). CDR3 sequence: CASSISRGSHEQYF. The CDR3, as DNA: TGTGCCAGCAGCATTTCCCGGGGTTCCCACGAGCAGTACTTC.

V is TRBV18 and J is TRBJ2-2; no reliable D call. Germline V lookup: CDR1 KGHSH, CDR2 LQKENI. CDR3 length: 11 residues. V was shortened by 4 bases and J by 6 bases, with 3 bases between the two germline ends. This CDR3 is CASSRAGELFF. CDR3 in DNA: TGTGCCAGCTCACGGGCCGGGGAGCTGTTTTTT.

This clone was seen a few times. The gene calls are TRBV14 and TRBJ1-1, with a tentative D call TRBD1 (5 bases). This CDR3 region has 13 residues. Looked up from germline, CDR1 is SGHDN and CDR2 is FVKESK. The germline V and J ends were trimmed by 5 bases and 4 bases, with 11 bases remaining between them. CDR3 coding DNA: TGTGCCAGCAGCGCCCAGGGTCCCACTGAAGCTTTCTTT. Amino acid sequence: CASSAQGPTEAFF.

Here the CDR3 DNA reads TGTGCCAGCAGCCTTATACAGCAAGAGACCCAGTACTTC. Amino acids: CASSLIQQETQYF. The chain carries TRBV3-1 (or the pseudogene TRBV3-2) and TRBJ2-5, with D hard to call. The CDR3 loop spans 13 amino acids. V was clipped by 4 bases and J by 2 bases, with 8 bases between them. Germline V CDR1 and CDR2: LGHDT, YNNKEL (reference sequence).

This chain uses TRBV6-6 with TRBJ2-2; weak D call: TRBD2 (5 bases). Per germline, CDR1 MNHNY and CDR2 SVGAGI (reference sequence). The CDR3 has 16 residues. Trimming removed 5 bases at V and 5 bases at J, with 18 bases between. The CDR3 coding sequence is TGTGCCAGCAGTCCCCCGGGGAGAGGCGGGACCGGGGAGCTGTTTTTT. Encoded protein: CASSPPGRGGTGELFF.

The chain has TRBV9 and TRBJ1-2, with D possibly TRBD1 on 6 matching bases. The CDR3 runs 14 residues. Trimming removed 6 bases at V and 4 bases at J, with 16 bases between. From germline, CDR1 is SGDLS and CDR2 YYNGEE. This CDR3 reads CASTARGGAYGYTF. CDR3 sequence (DNA): TGTGCCAGCACCGCACGTGGGGGGGCCTATGGCTACACCTTC. Drawing the rest from reference TRBV9 and TRBJ1-2, the complete variable domain is DSGVTQTPKHLITATGQRVTLRCSPRSGDLSVYWYQQSLDQGLQFLIQYYNGEERAKGNILERFSAQQFPDLHSELNLSSLELGDSALYFCASTARGGAYGYTFGSGTRLTVV.

This clone was counted between two and nine times. The gene calls are TRBV5-4 and TRBJ2-1, with 8 nucleotides matching TRBD1. V dropped 0 bases and J dropped 7; count of bases not matched to a gene: 9. CDR3 size: 16 residues. CDR1 is SGHNT and CDR2 is YYREEE in the germline V gene (reference sequence). This chain's CDR3 is CASSLGLSGGSNEQFF. As DNA, the CDR3 is TGTGCCAGCAGCTTGGGATTGTCAGGGGGCTCAAATGAGCAGTTCTTC.

V and J are TRBV18 and TRBJ1-2; D ambiguous. Germline V gene sequence: CDR1 KGHSH, CDR2 LQKENI. Trimming took 4 bases from V and 5 from J, leaving 14 bases between them. The CDR3 extends over 14 amino acids. In DNA form, the CDR3 reads TGTGCCAGCTCACTGAGATCTGAATCTTATGGCTACACCTTC. It specifies CASSLRSESYGYTF.

The chain uses TRBV18 and TRBJ1-3; the D is unclear. The CDR3 totals 15 residues. The V gene's germline CDR1 is KGHSH and CDR2 LQKENI. Trimming left V 5 bases short and J 0 bases short, with 11 bases between. For the CDR3, the DNA is TGTGCCAGCTCAGCAGATCCTGGCTCTGGAAACACCATATATTTT. It yields the protein CASSADPGSGNTIYF.

This chain joins TRBV14 and TRBJ2-4, with a tentative D call TRBD2 (6 bases). This CDR3 contains 15 residues. Germline V lookup: CDR1 SGHDN, CDR2 FVKESK. Deletions cut 3 bases from V and 12 bases from J, with 21 bases between. The CDR3: CASSHPGTSIKAQYF. CDR3 nucleotides: TGTGCCAGCAGCCATCCCGGGACTTCAATCAAAGCTCAGTACTTC.

V usage is TRBV24-1 and J usage is TRBJ1-5; D not certain. The CDR3 totals 15 residues. Trimming took 2 bases from V and 5 from J, leaving 12 bases between them. Germline CDR1 reads KGHDR; CDR2 reads SFDVKD. CDR3 residues: CATSDSSGPYQPQHF. CDR3 coding DNA: TGTGCCACCAGTGATTCGTCGGGTCCCTATCAGCCCCAGCATTTT.

The V gene is TRBV11-3, the J gene TRBJ2-4; D gene ambiguous. The V end lost 1 base, the J end lost 11 bases, and 12 bases lay between the germline ends. This CDR3 is 13 amino acids long. Germline V gene data show CDR1 as SGHNT and CDR2 as YENEEA. The CDR3 DNA sequence: TGTGCCAGCAGCTTAGTTCGAGACTCCCTTCAGTACTTC. This encodes CASSLVRDSLQYF.

V and J are TRBV19 and TRBJ2-1, with unresolved D. There are 12 residues in the CDR3. V shed 3 bases and J shed 6 bases, with 6 bases lying between them. Germline V CDR1 and CDR2: LNHDA, SQIVND (reference sequence). Here the CDR3 DNA reads TGTGCCAGTAGTATCCCCCGCAATGAGCAGTTCTTC. Its protein product is CASSIPRNEQFF.

This rearrangement joins TRBV3-1 (or the pseudogene TRBV3-2) to TRBJ2-7, with 10 bases lining up with TRBD2. CDR3 size: 16 residues. J was trimmed by 3 bases and V by 4 bases; bases with no gene match: 9. Germline values: CDR1 LGHDT, CDR2 YNNKEL (reference sequence). The CDR3 nucleotides are TGTGCCAGCAGCCTCTCAGGACTAGCGGCCTACTACGAGCAGTACTTC. It yields the protein CASSLSGLAAYYEQYF.

This clone was detected a few times. The chain's CDR3 is CATAGLAGIPDTQYF. CDR3 DNA: TGTGCCACCGCGGGACTAGCGGGAATCCCAGATACGCAGTATTTT. This chain uses TRBV24-1 with TRBJ2-3; 13 bases map to TRBD2. Losses at the gene ends were 9 bases for V and 4 bases for J; bases not matched to a gene: 6. CDR3 length: 15 residues. CDR1 is KGHDR and CDR2 is SFDVKD in the germline V gene.

As DNA, the CDR3 is TGTGCCAGCAGCACAACTAGCGGGAGCTCCTACGAGCAGTACTTC. It translates to CASSTTSGSSYEQYF. The chain links TRBV7-2 to TRBJ2-7, with 11 bases lining up with TRBD2. This CDR3 comprises 15 residues. V gave up 5 bases and J gave up 0 bases; unmatched junction bases: 3. Germline values: CDR1 SGHTA, CDR2 FQGNSA.

This clone was recorded only once. The chain combines TRBV5-6 with TRBJ2-1; weak D call: TRBD2 (6 bases). This CDR3 has 15 residues. V was cut by 0 bases and J by 0 bases, with 7 bases left in between. Germline CDR1 SGHDT, CDR2 YYEEEE. The CDR3 region is CASSLDGSSYNEQFF. The CDR3 region has the DNA TGTGCCAGCAGCTTGGACGGGAGCTCCTACAATGAGCAGTTCTTC. Full variable domain (missing parts from reference TRBV5-6 and TRBJ2-1): DAGVTQSPTHLIKTRGQQVTLRCSPKSGHDTVSWYQQALGQGPQFIFQYYEEEERQRGNFPDRFSGHQFPNYSSELNVNALLLGDSALYLCASSLDGSSYNEQFFGPGTRLTVL.